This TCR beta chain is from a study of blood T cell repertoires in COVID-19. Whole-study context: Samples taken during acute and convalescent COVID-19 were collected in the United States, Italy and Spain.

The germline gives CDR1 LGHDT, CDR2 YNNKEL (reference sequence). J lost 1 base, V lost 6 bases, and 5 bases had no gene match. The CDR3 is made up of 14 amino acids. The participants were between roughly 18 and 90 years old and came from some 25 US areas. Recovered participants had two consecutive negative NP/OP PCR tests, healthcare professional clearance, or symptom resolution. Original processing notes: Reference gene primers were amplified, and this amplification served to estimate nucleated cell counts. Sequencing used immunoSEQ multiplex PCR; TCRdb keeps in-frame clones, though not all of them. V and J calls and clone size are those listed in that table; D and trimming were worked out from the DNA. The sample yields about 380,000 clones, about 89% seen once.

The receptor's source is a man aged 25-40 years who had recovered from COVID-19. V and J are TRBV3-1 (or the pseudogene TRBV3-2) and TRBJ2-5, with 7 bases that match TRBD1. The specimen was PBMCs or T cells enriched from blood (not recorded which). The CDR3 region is CASRTGTAQETQYF. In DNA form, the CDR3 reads TGTGCCAGCAGAACCGGGACAGCCCAAGAGACCCAGTACTTC.